Following are 8 T cell receptor beta chains from one sample sequenced in a study of T cell changes during pregnancy in multiple sclerosis (dated by TCRdb to 2018 to 2020). Libraries were made using the immunoSEQ multiplex PCR assay. Not all clones reach the TCRdb copy of this immuneACCESS table, which keeps in-frame sequences only. Checked studies attribute under half of the gap to unresolved V genes and leave the rest unexplained. Within this sample are 30,000 to 45,000 clones, with almost 95% of them counted one time only. The ten top clones hold 0.43% of the sample. The sample was CD4+ T cells from peripheral blood mononuclear cells, taken in the third trimester of pregnancy. The receptors here all came from a female donor in good health, enrolled as a control in a pregnancy study.

A single count supports this clone. The rearrangement uses TRBV19 and TRBJ2-1; no definite D call. Germline V gene lookup returns CDR1 LNHDA and CDR2 SQIVND (reference sequence). The CDR3 is 16 residues long. Trimming stripped 3 bases from V and 0 bases from J, with 12 bases between. CDR3: CASSMNSLLSYNEQFF. In nucleotides, the CDR3 is TGTGCCAGTAGTATGAACAGCCTCCTCTCCTACAATGAGCAGTTCTTC.

The genes are TRBV11-2 and TRBJ2-3, with 7 bases fitting TRBD1. The germline gives CDR1 SGHAT, CDR2 FQNNGV. J lost 5 bases, V lost 5 bases, and 13 bases had no gene match. CDR3 length: 16 amino acids. The CDR3 DNA follows: TGTGCCAGCAGCCCTGCCCCGGGACAGCACATAGATACGCAGTATTTT. It yields the protein CASSPAPGQHIDTQYF.

This chain connects TRBV9 to TRBJ2-3; D possibly corresponds to TRBD1 (5 bases). CDR1 and CDR2 from the germline V gene are SGDLS and YYNGEE. Trimming stripped 0 bases from V and 2 bases from J, with 13 bases between. The CDR3 has 16 residues. The CDR3 DNA follows: TGTGCCAGCAGCGTAGGGGGCTCTGCCTCCACAGATACGCAGTATTTT. Its translation: CASSVGGSASTDTQYF.

The chain couples TRBV30 to TRBJ1-4; D gene uncertain. The germline gives CDR1 GTSNPN, CDR2 SVGIG (reference sequence). The V gene lost 3 bases and the J gene lost 7 bases, with 15 bases spanning the gap. The CDR3 totals 14 residues. The CDR3 coding sequence is TGTGCCTGGAGAAGGCAAGGCGGGTTTGAAAAACTGTTTTTT. Translation: CAWRRQGGFEKLFF.

This chain connects TRBV2 to TRBJ1-1; TRBD1 matches 8 bases. This CDR3 comprises 13 residues. CDR1 and CDR2 from the germline V gene are SNHLY and FYNNEI. CDR3 residues: CVVGQGGRTEAFF. DNA of the CDR3: TGTGTCGTTGGACAGGGAGGTAGGACTGAAGCTTTCTTT.

A single count supports this clone. The chain carries TRBV28 and TRBJ1-1; the match to TRBD1 covers 9 bases. The CDR3 runs to 16 residues. The junction had 9 bases not matched to a gene; V was cut back by 6 bases and J by 1 base. Germline CDR1 and CDR2: MDHEN and SYDVKM. CDR3 bases: TGTGCCAGCAGCCAACTCCCGGGACAGGGGAACACTGAAGCTTTCTTT. This translates into CASSQLPGQGNTEAFF.

Note on this clone: Germline is not matched at one junction end, which may reflect a read error. The chain is built from TRBV2 and TRBJ2-2; 12 positions agree with TRBD2. This CDR3 contains 16 residues. Germline values: CDR1 SNHLY, CDR2 FYNNEI. CDR3 in amino acids: CASREGLAGPEGELFF. The CDR3, as DNA: TGTGCCAGCAGAGAAGGACTAGCGGGGCCCGAGGGGGAGCTGTTTTTT.

The chain links TRBV5-5 to TRBJ1-3; D not certain. Between the trimmed V and J ends, which lost 0 bases and 3 bases, there was a span of 10 bases. The CDR3 sequence is 15 residues long. Germline CDR1 reads SGHKS; CDR2 reads YYEKEE (reference sequence). CDR3: CASSLGPSGGNTIYF. DNA for the CDR3: TGTGCCAGCAGCTTGGGCCCTTCCGGTGGAAACACCATATATTTT. Variable domain in full (rest from reference TRBV5-5 and TRBJ1-3): DAGVTQSPTHLIKTRGQQVTLRCSPISGHKSVSWYQQVLGQGPQFIFQYYEKEERGRGNFPDRFSARQFPNYSSELNVNALLLGDSALYLCASSLGPSGGNTIYFGEGSWLTVV.